This T cell receptor (beta chain) was identified during a study of Ad26.COV2.S vaccination and SARS-CoV-2 variants (TCRdb year 2021). For context, the study as a whole: Donors in the vaccine arm were drawn from COV1001, a multicentre, randomized, double-blind, placebo-controlled phase I-IIa trial testing Ad26.COV2.S in healthy adults. Trial participants were randomized into five groups of five: low-dose or high-dose Ad26.COV2.S given once or twice, or placebo on both occasions. Throughout the experiments and outcome assessment, investigators stayed blinded to trial group allocation. Ad26.COV2.S was administered intramuscularly at a dose of 5x10^10 or 1x10^11 viral particles, either as one shot or as two shots given 56 days apart. TCRbeta repertoire sequencing served as the tool for gauging how specific and how broad the SARS-CoV-2-reactive T cell receptors were following Ad26.COV2.S vaccination. The TCR-sequenced set comprised approximately 32 samples: some 20 Ad26.COV2.S vaccine recipients, 5 placebo recipients and 8 SARS-CoV-2 convalescent individuals. Overall study outcomes, separate from this receptor: The study lacked the statistical power to compare responses across vaccine doses or regimens. Substantial breadth of spike-specific CD8+ and CD4+ T cell responses was reported after vaccination. Comparable non-spike TCR breadth was observed between vaccine and placebo recipients, consistent with only spike being contained in the vaccine. It was noted by the authors that total T cell responses may have been underestimated by the TCR breadth and depth analyses. Ad26.COV2.S recipients had higher spike-specific TCR breadth than placebo recipients (P = 0.0014).

A word on this clone: Its antigen remains unidentified. No much larger clone is present one base from it, and per-base qualities are unavailable.

The immunoSEQ Assay was used to sequence TCRbeta CDR3 regions. After extraction, genomic DNA underwent amplification by bias-controlled multiplex PCR, followed by high-throughput sequencing. Concerning the study's data processing: To quantify the absolute abundance of every unique TCRbeta CDR3 region, sequences were collapsed and filtered. T cell fraction was estimated by normalization of TCRbeta template counts to usable DNA, with usable DNA being measured through amplification of reference genes present in all nucleated cells. Repertoire TCRs were annotated as SARS-CoV-2-specific when V gene, CDR3 amino acid sequence and J gene were exactly matched to a known reactive TCR set. The reference SARS-CoV-2 TCR set was obtained from MIRA and was filtered for enrichment in COVID-19-positive ImmuneCODE repertoires, whereby public or cross-reactive TCRs were removed. Drawing on the MIRA antigens, annotated TCRs were analysed further at the level of specific ORF or position within ORF. Breadth was defined as the number of annotated unique rearrangements divided by the total number of unique productive rearrangements, and depth was defined as the summed frequency of the annotated unique rearrangements. Two-sided Wilcoxon rank-sum tests were applied when comparing TCR breadth between groups. TCRdb obtained this table from immuneACCESS and retained in-frame rearrangements with V and J assigned. These tables miss some clones; where compared with another copy, unresolved V genes account for less than half of the shortfall, and the remainder is unexplained. The DNA was the basis for D and trimming; V, J and clone size are from that table. The sample table shows 300,000 to 400,000 clones, and 88% are seen once. The top ten hold 6.4% of the sample.

The sample's treatment or condition label is to be understood as: some 20 received Ad26.COV2.S at low or high dose, single or two shots; 5 received placebo; per-sample allocation not given. For vaccine and placebo recipients, repertoires were sequenced using samples collected on day 63 after the first injection. In Cohort 1b, 25 or so adults aged 18-55 years were enrolled at a single site in Boston, USA, between 29 July and 7 August 2020. Ad26.COV2.S was a replication-incompetent adenovirus type 26 vector that expressed a prefusion-stabilized SARS-CoV-2 spike protein derived from the original Wuhan strain. From its cysteine to its phenylalanine, the CDR3 spans 16 amino acids. The retained sequence is limited to the CDR3, 48 bases, with the frame set at the first base. Sequences MGHRA (CDR1) and YSYEKL (CDR2) are obtained from the germline V gene. The germline V and J ends show losses of 1 base and 5 bases respectively, and no gene match explains 6 bases of the junction.

Recombination connected TRBV4-1 to TRBJ2-7; 12 central bases correspond to TRBD2. The receptor was isolated from a person aged 18-60 years who received the Ad26.COV2.S COVID-19 vaccine or a placebo. Material: peripheral blood, obtained in a trial of Ad26.COV2.S vaccine versus placebo. The CDR3 protein sequence reads: CASSQVKLAGGHEQYF. The sequenced DNA is TGCGCCAGCAGCCAAGTTAAACTAGCGGGAGGTCACGAGCAGTACTTC.